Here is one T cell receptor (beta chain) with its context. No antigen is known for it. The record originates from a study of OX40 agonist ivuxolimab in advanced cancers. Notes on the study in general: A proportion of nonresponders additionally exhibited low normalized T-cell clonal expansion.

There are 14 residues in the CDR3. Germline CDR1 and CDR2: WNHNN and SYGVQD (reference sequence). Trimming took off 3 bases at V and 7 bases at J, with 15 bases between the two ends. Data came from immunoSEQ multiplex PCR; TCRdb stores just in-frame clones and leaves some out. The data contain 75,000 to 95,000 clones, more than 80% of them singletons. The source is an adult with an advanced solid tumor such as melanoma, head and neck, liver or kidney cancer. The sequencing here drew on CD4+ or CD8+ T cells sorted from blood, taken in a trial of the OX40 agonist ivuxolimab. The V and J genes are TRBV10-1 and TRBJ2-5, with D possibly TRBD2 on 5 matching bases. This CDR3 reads CASSESLAWGTQYF. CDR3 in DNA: TGCGCCAGCAGTGAATCCCTAGCTTGGGGGACCCAGTACTTC.